This record looks at one TCR beta chain sequence and its context. Its specificity is unknown. These data originate in a study of T cells in localized non-small cell lung cancer. Findings and limits, study-wide: Adjacent lung tissue had a median about 60 of the top 100 clones found in the tumor. Uninvolved adjacent lung showed the highest T cell clonality, exceeding tumor. Overall survival was longer when the density of T cells in the blood was higher.

This CDR3 has 12 amino acids. Germline assignment: CDR1 LNHNV and CDR2 YYDKDF (reference sequence). V gave up 3 bases and J gave up 7 bases, with 10 bases separating them. Sequencing used immunoSEQ multiplex PCR; TCRdb keeps in-frame clones, though not all of them. Of 30,000 or so clones in the sample, roughly 90% are singletons; the top ten hold around 4%. Material: peripheral blood mononuclear cells, obtained before any cancer treatment. This sequence joins TRBV15 and TRBJ2-7, with a possible D match to TRBD2 (6 bases). The clonotype was recovered from a woman between 35 and 70 years old with stage III lung adenocarcinoma. Here the CDR3 reads CATSSSLAEQYF. For the CDR3, the DNA is TGTGCCACCAGCAGTTCACTAGCTGAGCAGTACTTC.